The TCR beta chain under discussion was sequenced for a study of patients with pleural tuberculosis. The CDR3 is 14 amino acids. Trimming pared 6 bases from V and 0 bases from J, leaving 11 bases between. CDR1 is MDHEN, CDR2 SYDVKM, per germline. This clonotype was seen repeatedly, ten times or more. MiXCR was run by TCRdb on the reads, yielding one entry per CDR3 protein. The sample yields around 50,000 distinct CDR3 sequences, about 7.3% seen once. This receptor was identified in a human donor with pleural tuberculosis. This sequence joins TRBV28 and TRBJ1-1, with D perhaps TRBD1 (5 bases). The CDR3 DNA follows: TGTGCCAGCAGGCACGGACACCTGAACACTGAAGCTTTCTTT. Its translation: CASRHGHLNTEAFF.